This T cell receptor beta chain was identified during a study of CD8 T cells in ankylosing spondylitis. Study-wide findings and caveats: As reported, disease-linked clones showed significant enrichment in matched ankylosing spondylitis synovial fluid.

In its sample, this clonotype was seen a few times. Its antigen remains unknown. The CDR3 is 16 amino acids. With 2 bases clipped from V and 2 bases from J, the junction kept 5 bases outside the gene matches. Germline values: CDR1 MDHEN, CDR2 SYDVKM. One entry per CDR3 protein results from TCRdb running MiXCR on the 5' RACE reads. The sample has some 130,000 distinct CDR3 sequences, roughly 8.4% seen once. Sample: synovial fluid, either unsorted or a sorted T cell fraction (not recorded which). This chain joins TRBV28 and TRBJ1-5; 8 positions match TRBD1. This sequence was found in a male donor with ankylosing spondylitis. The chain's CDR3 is CASSLQGAPGNQPQHF. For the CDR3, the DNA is TGTGCCAGCAGTTTACAGGGGGCGCCGGGCAATCAGCCCCAGCATTTT.